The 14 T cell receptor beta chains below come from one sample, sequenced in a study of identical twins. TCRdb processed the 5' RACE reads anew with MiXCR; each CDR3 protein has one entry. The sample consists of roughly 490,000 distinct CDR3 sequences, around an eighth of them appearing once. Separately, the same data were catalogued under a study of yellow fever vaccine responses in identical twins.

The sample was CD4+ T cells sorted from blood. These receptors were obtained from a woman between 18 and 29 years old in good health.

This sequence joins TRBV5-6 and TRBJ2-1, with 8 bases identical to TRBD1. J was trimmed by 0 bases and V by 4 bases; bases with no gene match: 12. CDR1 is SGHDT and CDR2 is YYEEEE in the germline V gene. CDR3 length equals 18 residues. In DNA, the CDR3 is TGTGCCAGCAGCCGATTTGGACAGGGATCCAGCTCCTACAATGAGCAGTTCTTC. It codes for CASSRFGQGSSSYNEQFF. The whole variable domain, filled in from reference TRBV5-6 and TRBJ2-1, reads DAGVTQSPTHLIKTRGQQVTLRCSPKSGHDTVSWYQQALGQGPQFIFQYYEEEERQRGNFPDRFSGHQFPNYSSELNVNALLLGDSALYLCASSRFGQGSSSYNEQFFGPGTRLTVL.

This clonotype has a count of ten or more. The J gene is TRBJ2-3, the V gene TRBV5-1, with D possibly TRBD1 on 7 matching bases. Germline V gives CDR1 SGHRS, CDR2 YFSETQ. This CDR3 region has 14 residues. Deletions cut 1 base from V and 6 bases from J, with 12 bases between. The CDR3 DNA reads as TGCGCCAGCAGCTTGTTTGCAGGGGGGGATACGCAGTATTTT. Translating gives CASSLFAGGDTQYF.

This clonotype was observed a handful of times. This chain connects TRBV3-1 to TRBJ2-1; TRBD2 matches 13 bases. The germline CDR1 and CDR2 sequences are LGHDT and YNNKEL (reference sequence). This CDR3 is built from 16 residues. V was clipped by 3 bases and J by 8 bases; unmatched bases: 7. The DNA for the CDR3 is TGTGCCAGCAGCCAGAGGGGACTAGCGGGAATCCATGAGCAGTTCTTC. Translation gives CASSQRGLAGIHEQFF.

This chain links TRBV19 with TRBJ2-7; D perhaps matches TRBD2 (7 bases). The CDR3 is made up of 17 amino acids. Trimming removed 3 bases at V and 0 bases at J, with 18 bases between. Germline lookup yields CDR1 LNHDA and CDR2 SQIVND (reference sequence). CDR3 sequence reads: CASSMKAGHLRSYEQYF. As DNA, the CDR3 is TGTGCCAGTAGTATGAAAGCGGGACACTTGCGCTCCTACGAGCAGTACTTC.

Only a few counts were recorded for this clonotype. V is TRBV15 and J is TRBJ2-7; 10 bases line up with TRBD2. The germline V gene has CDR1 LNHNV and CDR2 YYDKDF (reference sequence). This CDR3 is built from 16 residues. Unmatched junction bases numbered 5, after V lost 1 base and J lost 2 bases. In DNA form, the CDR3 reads TGTGCCACCAGCAGAGTCCGGACTAGCGGAACCTACGAGCAGTACTTC. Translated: CATSRVRTSGTYEQYF.

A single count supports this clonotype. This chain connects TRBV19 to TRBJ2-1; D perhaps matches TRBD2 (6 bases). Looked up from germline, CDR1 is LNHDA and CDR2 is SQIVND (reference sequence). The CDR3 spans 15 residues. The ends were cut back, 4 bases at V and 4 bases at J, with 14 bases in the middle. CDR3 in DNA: TGTGCCAGTAGTAATCTGGCGGGATGGTACAATGAGCAGTTCTTC. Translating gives CASSNLAGWYNEQFF.

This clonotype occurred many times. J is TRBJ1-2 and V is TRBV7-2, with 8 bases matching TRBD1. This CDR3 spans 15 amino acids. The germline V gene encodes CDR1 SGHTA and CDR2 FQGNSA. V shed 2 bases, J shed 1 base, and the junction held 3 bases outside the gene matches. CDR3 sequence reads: CASSLQGADNYGYTF. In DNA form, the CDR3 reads TGTGCCAGCAGCTTACAGGGGGCTGATAACTATGGCTACACCTTC.

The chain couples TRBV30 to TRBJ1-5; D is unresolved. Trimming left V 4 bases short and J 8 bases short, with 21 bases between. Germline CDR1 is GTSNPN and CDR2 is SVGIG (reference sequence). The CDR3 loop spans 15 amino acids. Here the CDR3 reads CAWKLGGEGKKPQHF. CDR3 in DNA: TGTGCCTGGAAGCTCGGCGGGGAGGGTAAGAAGCCCCAGCATTTT.

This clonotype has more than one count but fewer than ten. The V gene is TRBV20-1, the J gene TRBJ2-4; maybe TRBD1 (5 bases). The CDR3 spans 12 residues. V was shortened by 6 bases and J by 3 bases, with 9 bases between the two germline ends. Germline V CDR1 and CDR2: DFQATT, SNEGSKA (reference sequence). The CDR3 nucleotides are TGCAGTGCCCAAGGGGACAAAAACATTCAGTACTTC. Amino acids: CSAQGDKNIQYF.

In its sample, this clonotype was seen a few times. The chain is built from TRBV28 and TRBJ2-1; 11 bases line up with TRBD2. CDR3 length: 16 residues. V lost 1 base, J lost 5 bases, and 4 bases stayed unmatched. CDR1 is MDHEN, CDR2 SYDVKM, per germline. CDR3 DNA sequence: TGTGCCAGCAGTTTATTTAGCGGGGGGGCGAACAATGAGCAGTTCTTC. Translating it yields CASSLFSGGANNEQFF.

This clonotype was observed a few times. CDR3 DNA: TGTGCCAGCCGAGGGGGCTCCTACAATGAGCAGTTCTTC. Its translation: CASRGGSYNEQFF. The chain is built from TRBV2 and TRBJ2-1; tentative D call: TRBD1 (6 bases). CDR1 and CDR2 (germline): SNHLY, FYNNEI. The CDR3 runs to 13 residues. V gave up 8 bases and J gave up 0 bases, with 8 bases separating them.

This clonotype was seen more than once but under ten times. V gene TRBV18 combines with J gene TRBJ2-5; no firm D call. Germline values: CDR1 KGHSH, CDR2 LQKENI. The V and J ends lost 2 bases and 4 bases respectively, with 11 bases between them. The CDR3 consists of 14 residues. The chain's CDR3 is CASSPRVEVETQYF. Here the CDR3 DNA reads TGTGCCAGCTCACCAAGGGTAGAAGTAGAGACCCAGTACTTC. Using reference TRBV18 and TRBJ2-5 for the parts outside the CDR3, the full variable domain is NAGVMQNPRHLVRRRGQEARLRCSPMKGHSHVYWYRQLPEEGLKFMVYLQKENIIDESGMPKERFSAEFPKEGPSILRIQQVVRGDSAAYFCASSPRVEVETQYFGPGTRLLVL.

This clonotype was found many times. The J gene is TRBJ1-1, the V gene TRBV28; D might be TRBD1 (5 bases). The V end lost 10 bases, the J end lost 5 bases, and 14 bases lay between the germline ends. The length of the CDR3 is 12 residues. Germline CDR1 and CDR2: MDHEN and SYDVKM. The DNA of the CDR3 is TGTGCCACCGAATCAGGGATAACTGAAGCTTTCTTT. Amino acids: CATESGITEAFF.

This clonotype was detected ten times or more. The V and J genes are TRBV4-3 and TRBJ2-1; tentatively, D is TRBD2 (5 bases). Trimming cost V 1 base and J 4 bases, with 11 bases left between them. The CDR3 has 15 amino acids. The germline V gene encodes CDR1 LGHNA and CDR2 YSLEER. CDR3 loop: CASSQGGGRYNEQFF. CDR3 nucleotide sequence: TGCGCCAGCAGCCAAGGCGGTGGGAGATACAATGAGCAGTTCTTC.